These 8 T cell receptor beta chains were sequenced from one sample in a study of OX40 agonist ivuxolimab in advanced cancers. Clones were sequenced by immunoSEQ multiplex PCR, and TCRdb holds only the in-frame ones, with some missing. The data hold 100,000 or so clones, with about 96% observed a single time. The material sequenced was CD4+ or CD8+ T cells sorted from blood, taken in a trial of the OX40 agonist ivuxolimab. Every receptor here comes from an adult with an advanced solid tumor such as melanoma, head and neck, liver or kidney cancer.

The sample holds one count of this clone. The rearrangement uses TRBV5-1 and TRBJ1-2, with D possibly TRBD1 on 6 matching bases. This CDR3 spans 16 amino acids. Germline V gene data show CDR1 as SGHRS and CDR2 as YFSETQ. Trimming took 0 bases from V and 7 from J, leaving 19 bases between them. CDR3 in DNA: TGCGCCAGCAGCTTGGCCGAGGGGCAGGGGCAGTTTGGCTACACCTTC. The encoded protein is CASSLAEGQGQFGYTF.

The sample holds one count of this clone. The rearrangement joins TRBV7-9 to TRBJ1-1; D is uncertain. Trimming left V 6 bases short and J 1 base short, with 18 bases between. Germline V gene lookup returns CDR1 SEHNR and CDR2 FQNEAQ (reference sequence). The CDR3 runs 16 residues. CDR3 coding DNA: TGTGCCAGCAGGAATCCCCTAGCTGCAGAGAACACTGAAGCTTTCTTT. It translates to CASRNPLAAENTEAFF.

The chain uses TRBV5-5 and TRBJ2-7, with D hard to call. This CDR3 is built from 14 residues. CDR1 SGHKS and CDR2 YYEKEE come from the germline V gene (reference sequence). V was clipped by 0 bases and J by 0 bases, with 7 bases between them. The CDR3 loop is CASSLAAGSYEQYF. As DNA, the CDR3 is TGTGCCAGCAGCTTGGCCGCTGGCTCCTACGAGCAGTACTTC.

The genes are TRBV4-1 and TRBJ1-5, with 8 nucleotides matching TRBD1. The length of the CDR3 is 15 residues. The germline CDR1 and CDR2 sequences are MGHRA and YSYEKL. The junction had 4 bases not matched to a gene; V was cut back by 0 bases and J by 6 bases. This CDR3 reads CASSQDRGLGQPQHF. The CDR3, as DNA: TGCGCCAGCAGCCAAGACAGGGGGCTAGGTCAGCCCCAGCATTTT.

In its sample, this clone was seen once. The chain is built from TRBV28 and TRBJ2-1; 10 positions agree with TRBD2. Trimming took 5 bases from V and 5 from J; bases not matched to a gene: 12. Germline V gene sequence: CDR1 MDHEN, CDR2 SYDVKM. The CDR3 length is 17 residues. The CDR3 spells CASSPVLLAGADNEQFF. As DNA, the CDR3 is TGTGCCAGCAGTCCAGTTCTTCTAGCGGGGGCTGACAATGAGCAGTTCTTC. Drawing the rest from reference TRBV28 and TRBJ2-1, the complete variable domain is DVKVTQSSRYLVKRTGEKVFLECVQDMDHENMFWYRQDPGLGLRLIYFSYDVKMKEKGDIPEGYSVSREKKERFSLILESASTNQTSMYLCASSPVLLAGADNEQFFGPGTRLTVL.

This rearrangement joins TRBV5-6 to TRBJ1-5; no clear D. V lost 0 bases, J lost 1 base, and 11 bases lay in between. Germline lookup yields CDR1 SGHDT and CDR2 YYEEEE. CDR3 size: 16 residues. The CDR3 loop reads CASSLGPEWSNQPQHF. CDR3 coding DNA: TGTGCCAGCAGCTTGGGGCCGGAGTGGAGCAATCAGCCCCAGCATTTT.

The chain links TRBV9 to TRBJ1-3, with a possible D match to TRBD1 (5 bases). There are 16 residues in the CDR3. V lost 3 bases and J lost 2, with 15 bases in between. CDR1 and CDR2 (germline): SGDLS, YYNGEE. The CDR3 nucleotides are TGTGCCAGCAGCGCCTCGGGGGGTCCTCCTGGAAACACCATATATTTT. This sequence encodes CASSASGGPPGNTIYF.

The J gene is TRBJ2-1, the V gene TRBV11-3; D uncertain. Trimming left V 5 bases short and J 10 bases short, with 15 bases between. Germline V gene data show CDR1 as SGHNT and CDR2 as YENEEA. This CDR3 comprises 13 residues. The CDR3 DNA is TGTGCCAGCAGCCATCCGAGACGGAAAGAGCAGTTCTTC. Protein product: CASSHPRRKEQFF.